The present T cell receptor (beta chain) was sequenced within a study of blood T cell repertoires in COVID-19 (dated by TCRdb to 2018 to 2021). For the wider study: Samples from collaborators originated in the United States, Italy and Spain and spanned both the acute and convalescent phases of COVID-19. The prospective study material was composed of cDNA or gDNA derived from T cells, B-cell-depleted T cells, or PBMCs. Deeply sampled blood TCRbeta repertoires from subjects exposed to, actively infected with, or recovered from COVID-19 were included in the dataset. A freely available public database, intended as a resource for researchers studying the immune response to SARS-CoV-2, is where the repertoires were released. Samples came from the ongoing ImmuneRACE study (first 160 participants) plus 1,254 subjects from 6 global collaborators. The sample metadata nearly always contained a de-identified subject ID, COVID-19 status, age in years and sex. HLA class I and class II types, where available, came from metadata supplied by the sample provider rather than from assay-based typing. Study-wide findings and limitations: How much clinical and demographic metadata was included differed by source and by participant, and the metadata was provided uncurated.

The immunoSEQ Assay, a bias-controlled multiplex PCR, was used to amplify TCRbeta CDR3 regions from genomic DNA. Per the source publication's procedure: The number of nucleated cells in each sample was estimated by amplification of reference gene primers within the assay. To quantify the absolute abundance of each unique TCRbeta CDR3 rearrangement, sequence reads were collapsed and filtered. For each sample, productive Simpson clonality was calculated by taking the square root of Simpson's diversity index across productive rearrangements. In TCRdb, the immuneACCESS table is reduced to in-frame sequences with V and J assigned. These tables do not hold every clone; where another copy was compared, an unresolved V gene accounts for under half, and the others remain unexplained. V and J calls and clone size are copied from that table; D and trimming were computed from the DNA. The sample profile shows roughly 250,000 clones; 86% of them were found once. The ten largest make up about 12% of the sample.

Turning to this clone: What this receptor recognizes is not known. No clone much larger than this one lies a single base away; base qualities are absent.

The cysteine opens and the phenylalanine closes a CDR3 of 20 amino acids. The DNA shown is the 60-base CDR3, in frame from base 1. The trim is 1 base for V and 1 base for J, with a gap of 23 bases between the germline ends. CDR1 and CDR2 are read off the germline V gene (reference sequence) as LGHDT and YNNKEL. One collaborating source in Seattle enrolled patients while the patients were actively infected and followed the patients over time throughout the course of disease. Each collaborating institution followed its own protocols to collect whole blood in K2EDTA tubes. For TCRbeta analysis, collaborator samples were shipped as frozen whole blood, as isolated PBMCs, or as DNA extracted from either sample type.

The specimen was peripheral blood. This clonotype was sampled from a young woman with COVID-19, enrolled during active disease. Rearrangement joined TRBV3-1 (or the pseudogene TRBV3-2) to TRBJ1-3; the D gene is perhaps TRBD1, from 6 matching bases. This receptor has the CDR3 CASSQVVMGGGGFSGNTIYF. The sequence in DNA is TGTGCCAGCAGCCAAGTGGTAATGGGAGGGGGTGGATTTTCTGGAAACACCATATATTTT.